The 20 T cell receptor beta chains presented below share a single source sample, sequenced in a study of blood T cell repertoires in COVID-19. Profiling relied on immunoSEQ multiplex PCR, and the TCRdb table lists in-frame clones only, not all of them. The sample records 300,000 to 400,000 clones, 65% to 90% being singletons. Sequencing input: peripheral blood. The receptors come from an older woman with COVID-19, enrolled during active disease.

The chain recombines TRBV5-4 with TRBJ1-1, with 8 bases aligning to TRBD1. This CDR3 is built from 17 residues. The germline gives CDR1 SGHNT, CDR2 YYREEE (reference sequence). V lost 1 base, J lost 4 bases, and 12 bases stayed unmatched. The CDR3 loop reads CASSLTRQGLRGTEAFF. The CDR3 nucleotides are TGTGCCAGCAGCTTGACGAGACAGGGGCTCCGCGGCACTGAAGCTTTCTTT.

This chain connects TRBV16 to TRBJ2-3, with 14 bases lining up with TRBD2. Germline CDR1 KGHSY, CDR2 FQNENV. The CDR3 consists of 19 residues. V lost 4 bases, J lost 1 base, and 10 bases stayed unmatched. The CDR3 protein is CASSPRTATSGGGTDTQYF. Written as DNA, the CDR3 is TGTGCCAGCAGCCCCCGTACCGCGACTAGCGGGGGGGGCACAGATACGCAGTATTTT. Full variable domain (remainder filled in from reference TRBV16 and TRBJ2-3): GEEVAQTPKHLVRGEGQKAKLYCAPIKGHSYVFWYQQVLKNEFKFLISFQNENVFDETGMPKERFSAKCLPNSPCSLEIQATKLEDSAVYFCASSPRTATSGGGTDTQYFGPGTRLTVL.

CDR3 residues: CSVAGGAYNEQFF. The CDR3 DNA follows: TGCAGCGTTGCCGGGGGGGCCTACAATGAGCAGTTCTTC. This chain joins TRBV29-1 and TRBJ2-1, with TRBD2 matching 8 bases. The CDR3 has 13 amino acids. V was pared by 4 bases and J by 2 bases, with 1 base of the junction left unmatched. Germline CDR1 is SQVTM and CDR2 is ANQGSEA.

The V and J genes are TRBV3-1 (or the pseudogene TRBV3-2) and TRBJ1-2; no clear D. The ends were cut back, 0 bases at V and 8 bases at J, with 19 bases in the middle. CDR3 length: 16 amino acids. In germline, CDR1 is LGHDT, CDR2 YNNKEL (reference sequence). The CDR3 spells CASSQELAGYLGGYTF. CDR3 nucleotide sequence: TGTGCCAGCAGCCAAGAATTGGCAGGCTACCTTGGAGGCTACACCTTC.

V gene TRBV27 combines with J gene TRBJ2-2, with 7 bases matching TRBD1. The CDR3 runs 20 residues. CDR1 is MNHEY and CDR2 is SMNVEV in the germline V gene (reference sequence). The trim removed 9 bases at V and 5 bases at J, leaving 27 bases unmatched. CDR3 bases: TGTGCCAGTTGCCCCGGACCAGGCCGGCCCGTGACAGGGAATACCGGGGAGCTGTTTTTT. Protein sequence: CASCPGPGRPVTGNTGELFF.

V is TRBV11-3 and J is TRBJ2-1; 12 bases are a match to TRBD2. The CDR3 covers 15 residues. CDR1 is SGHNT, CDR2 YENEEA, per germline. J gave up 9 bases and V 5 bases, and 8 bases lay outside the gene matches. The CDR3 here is CASSPSGGGLGEQFF. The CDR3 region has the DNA TGTGCCAGCAGCCCTAGCGGGGGGGGTCTCGGTGAGCAGTTCTTC. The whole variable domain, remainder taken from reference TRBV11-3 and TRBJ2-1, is EAGVVQSPRYKIIEKKQPVAFWCNPISGHNTLYWYLQNLGQGPELLIRYENEEAVDDSQLPKDRFSAERLKGVDSTLKIQPAELGDSAVYLCASSPSGGGLGEQFFGPGTRLTVL.

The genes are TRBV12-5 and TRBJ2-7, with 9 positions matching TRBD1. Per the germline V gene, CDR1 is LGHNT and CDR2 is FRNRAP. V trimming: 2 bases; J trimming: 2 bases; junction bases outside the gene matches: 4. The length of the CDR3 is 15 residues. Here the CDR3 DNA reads TGTGCTAGTGGTTTGAGGACAGGGGTAACCTACGAGCAGTACTTC. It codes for CASGLRTGVTYEQYF.

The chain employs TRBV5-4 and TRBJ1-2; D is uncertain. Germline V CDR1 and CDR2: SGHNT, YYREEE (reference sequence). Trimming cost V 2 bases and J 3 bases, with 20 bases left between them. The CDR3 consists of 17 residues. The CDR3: CASSLMFRTYQDYGYTF. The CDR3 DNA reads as TGTGCCAGCAGCTTAATGTTCAGGACTTATCAGGACTATGGCTACACCTTC.

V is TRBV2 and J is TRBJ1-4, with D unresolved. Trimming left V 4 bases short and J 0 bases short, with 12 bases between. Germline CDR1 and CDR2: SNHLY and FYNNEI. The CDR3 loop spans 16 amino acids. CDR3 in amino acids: CASSANRPATNEKLFF. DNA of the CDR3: TGTGCCAGCAGTGCGAACAGACCTGCAACTAATGAAAAACTGTTTTTT. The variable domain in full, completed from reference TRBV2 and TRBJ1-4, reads EPEVTQTPSHQVTQMGQEVILRCVPISNHLYFYWYRQILGQKVEFLVSFYNNEISEKSEIFDDQFSVERPDGSNFTLKIRSTKLEDSAMYFCASSANRPATNEKLFFGSGTQLSVL.

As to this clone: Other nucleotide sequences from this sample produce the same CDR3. CDR3 DNA: TGCGCCAGCAGCTTGGAGGGACAGGGCTCCTACAATGAGCAGTTCTTC. Translating it yields CASSLEGQGSYNEQFF. The chain uses TRBV5-1 and TRBJ2-1, with 9 nucleotides matching TRBD1. Germline assignment: CDR1 SGHRS and CDR2 YFSETQ. This CDR3 has 16 amino acids. Trimming took 0 bases from V and 0 from J; bases not matched to a gene: 1.

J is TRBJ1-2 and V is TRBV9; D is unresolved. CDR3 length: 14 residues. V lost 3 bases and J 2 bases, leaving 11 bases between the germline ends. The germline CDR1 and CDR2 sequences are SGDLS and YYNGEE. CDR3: CASSDGYLNYGYTF. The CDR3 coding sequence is TGTGCCAGCAGCGACGGGTATTTAAACTATGGCTACACCTTC. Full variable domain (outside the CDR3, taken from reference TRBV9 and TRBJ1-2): DSGVTQTPKHLITATGQRVTLRCSPRSGDLSVYWYQQSLDQGLQFLIQYYNGEERAKGNILERFSAQQFPDLHSELNLSSLELGDSALYFCASSDGYLNYGYTFGSGTRLTVV.

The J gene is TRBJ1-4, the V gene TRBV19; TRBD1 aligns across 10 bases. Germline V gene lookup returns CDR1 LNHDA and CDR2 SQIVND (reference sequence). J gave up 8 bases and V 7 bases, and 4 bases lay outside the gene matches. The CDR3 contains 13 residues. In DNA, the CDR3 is TGTGCCAGTACCCTGGACAGGGGGGAAAAACTGTTTTTT. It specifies CASTLDRGEKLFF.

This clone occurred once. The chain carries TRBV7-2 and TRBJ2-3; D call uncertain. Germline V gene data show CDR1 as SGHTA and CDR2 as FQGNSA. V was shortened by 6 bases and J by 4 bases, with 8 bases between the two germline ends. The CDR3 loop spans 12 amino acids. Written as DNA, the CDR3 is TGTGCCAGCAGTTTGGCTCCAGATACGCAGTATTTT. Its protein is CASSLAPDTQYF. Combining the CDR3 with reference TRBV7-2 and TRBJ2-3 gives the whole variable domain GAGVSQSPSNKVTEKGKDVELRCDPISGHTALYWYRQSLGQGLEFLIYFQGNSAPDKSGLPSDRFSAERTGGSVSTLTIQRTQQEDSAVYLCASSLAPDTQYFGPGTRLTVL.

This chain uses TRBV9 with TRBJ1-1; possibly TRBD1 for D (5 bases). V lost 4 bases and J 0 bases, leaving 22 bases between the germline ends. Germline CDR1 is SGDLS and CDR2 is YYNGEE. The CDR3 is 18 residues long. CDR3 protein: CASSKDPGLTFMNTEAFF. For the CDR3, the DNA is TGTGCCAGCAGCAAAGATCCGGGACTGACCTTCATGAACACTGAAGCTTTCTTT.

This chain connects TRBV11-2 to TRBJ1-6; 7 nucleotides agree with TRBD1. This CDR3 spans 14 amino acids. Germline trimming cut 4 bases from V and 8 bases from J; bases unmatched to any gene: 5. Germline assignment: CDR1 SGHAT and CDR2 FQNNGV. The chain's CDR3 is CASSSLTGDSPLHF. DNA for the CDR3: TGTGCCAGCAGCTCCCTCACAGGGGATTCACCCCTCCACTTT.

In nucleotides, the CDR3 is TGCGCCAGCAGCCGTAGGGCTAGCGGGGGGCCCACCGGGGAGCTGTTTTTT. Translation: CASSRRASGGPTGELFF. This sequence joins TRBV4-3 and TRBJ2-2; TRBD2 agrees at 11 bases. CDR3 size: 17 residues. V lost 4 bases and J lost 4; bases outside the gene matches: 8. CDR1 is LGHNA and CDR2 is YSLEER in the germline V gene.

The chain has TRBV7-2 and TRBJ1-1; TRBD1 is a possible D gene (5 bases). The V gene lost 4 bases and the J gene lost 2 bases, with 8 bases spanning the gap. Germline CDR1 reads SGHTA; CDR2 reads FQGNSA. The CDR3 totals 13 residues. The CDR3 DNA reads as TGTGCCAGCAGCTCAGGGTTTAACACTGAAGCTTTCTTT. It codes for CASSSGFNTEAFF.

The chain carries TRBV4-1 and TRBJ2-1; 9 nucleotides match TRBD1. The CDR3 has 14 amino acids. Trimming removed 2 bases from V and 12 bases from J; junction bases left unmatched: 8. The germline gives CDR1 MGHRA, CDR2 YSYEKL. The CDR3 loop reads CASSQPDRGGRQFF. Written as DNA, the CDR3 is TGCGCCAGCAGCCAACCGGACAGGGGAGGTCGGCAGTTCTTC.

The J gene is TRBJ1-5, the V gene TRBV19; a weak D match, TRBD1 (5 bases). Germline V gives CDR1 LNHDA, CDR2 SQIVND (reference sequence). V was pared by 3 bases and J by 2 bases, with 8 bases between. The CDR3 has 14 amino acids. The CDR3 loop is CASSMGLRNQPQHF. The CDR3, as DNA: TGTGCCAGTAGTATGGGACTGCGCAATCAGCCCCAGCATTTT.

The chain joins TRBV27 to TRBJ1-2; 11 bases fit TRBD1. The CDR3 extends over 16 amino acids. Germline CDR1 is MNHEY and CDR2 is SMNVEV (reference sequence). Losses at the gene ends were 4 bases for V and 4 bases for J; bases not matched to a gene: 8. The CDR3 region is CASSSGTGGTVYGYTF. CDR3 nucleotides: TGTGCCAGCAGTTCCGGGACAGGGGGTACAGTCTATGGCTACACCTTC.